This T cell receptor (beta chain) was profiled in a study of blood T cell repertoires in COVID-19. The overall study: Acute and convalescent COVID-19 specimens originated in the United States, Italy and Spain.

This CDR3 has 13 residues. Trimming stripped 5 bases from V and 6 bases from J, with 11 bases between. Germline values: CDR1 KGHSH, CDR2 LQKENI. TCRdb's copy holds only in-frame clones and misses some; the assay was immunoSEQ multiplex PCR. The sample records approximately 28,000 clones, roughly 87% being singletons. The specimen was peripheral blood. The J gene is TRBJ1-5, the V gene TRBV18; D unclear. The receptor was derived from a man aged 55 to 70 with active COVID-19. The CDR3 loop is CASSDGGPQPQHF. The CDR3 coding sequence is TGTGCCAGCTCAGATGGAGGGCCTCAGCCCCAGCATTTT.